What follows is one T cell receptor beta chain and its context. Its antigen remains unidentified. V was pared by 6 bases and J by 3 bases, with 12 bases between. Germline V gives CDR1 SNHLY, CDR2 FYNNEI. This CDR3 has 14 amino acids. This sample was included in a study of OX40 agonist ivuxolimab in advanced cancers. Study in general: As their treatment, patients were administered ivuxolimab, an agonistic anti-OX40 (CD134) antibody.

Assay used: immunoSEQ multiplex PCR; TCRdb lists only in-frame clones, some missing. The sample includes under 80,000 clones, 85% of them seen just once. Study results and caveats: In CD8+ T cells, expanded clones were on average more numerous than in CD4+.

The TCR originated in an adult with an advanced solid tumor such as melanoma, head and neck, liver or kidney cancer. Sample: CD4+ or CD8+ T cells sorted from blood, taken in a trial of the OX40 agonist ivuxolimab. This chain uses TRBV2 with TRBJ1-5; maybe TRBD1 (5 bases). CDR3 protein: CASSEGSPNQPQHF. CDR3 nucleotides: TGTGCCAGCAGCGAGGGGTCCCCCAATCAGCCCCAGCATTTT.